A selection of T cell receptor beta chains follows, all from one sample in a study of T cell repertoires in cytomegalovirus infection. MiXCR, run by TCRdb on the reads, gives a single entry per CDR3 protein. The data hold some 700,000 distinct CDR3 sequences, with around 30% observed a single time. These receptors are not linked to any known antigen. Source: cultured PBMCs, taken from culture after CMV antigen stimulation. Every receptor here comes from a human donor in good health (CMV status not recorded). Some clones in this sample may be carry-over from other donors' samples. The CDR3 runs from the conserved cysteine through the conserved F or W. The order of the fields is clone size, CDR3 length, V gene, J gene, D gene, CDR3 DNA, CDR3 protein. D genes are given only for firm matches. The size of a clone is reported for some rows only, either as once, few or many, or as a class for expanded clones.

abundance: -; len: 15; v_gene: TRBV6-1; j_gene: TRBJ1-1; d_gene: -; CDR3nt: TGTGCCAGCAGTGAATACGGAGGGACCTCCGGTGAAGCTTTCTTT; CDR3aa: CASSEYGGTSGEAFF
abundance: -; len: 12; v_gene: TRBV6-2/TRBV6-3; j_gene: TRBJ2-2; d_gene: -; CDR3nt: TGTGCCAGCAGCCACTTCACCGGGGAGCTGTTTTTT; CDR3aa: CASSHFTGELFF
abundance: -; len: 15; v_gene: TRBV6-1; j_gene: TRBJ2-1; d_gene: -; CDR3nt: TGTGCCAGCAGTGAAGCCCCAGTAGGGTACAATGAGCAGTTCTTC; CDR3aa: CASSEAPVGYNEQFF
abundance: -; len: 15; v_gene: TRBV20-1; j_gene: TRBJ2-5; d_gene: TRBD2; CDR3nt: TGCAGTGCAAACATAGCGGGGGGACTCCAAGAGACCCAGTACTTC; CDR3aa: CSANIAGGLQETQYF
abundance: -; len: 15; v_gene: TRBV28; j_gene: TRBJ2-7; d_gene: TRBD1; CDR3nt: TGTGCCAGCAGTTTTCCGGGACAGGGTAATTACGAGCAGTACTTC; CDR3aa: CASSFPGQGNYEQYF
abundance: -; len: 18; v_gene: TRBV4-3; j_gene: TRBJ2-7; d_gene: TRBD2; CDR3nt: TGCGCCAGCAGCCAGACCGTGCCGGGACTAGCGAGCCACTACGAGCAGTACTTC; CDR3aa: CASSQTVPGLASHYEQYF
abundance: -; len: 15; v_gene: TRBV20-1; j_gene: TRBJ2-3; d_gene: TRBD1; CDR3nt: TGCAGTGCCTCCCCCCGGGACAGGGACCCAGATACGCAGTATTTT; CDR3aa: CSASPRDRDPDTQYF
abundance: few; len: 16; v_gene: TRBV7-2; j_gene: TRBJ2-5; d_gene: -; CDR3nt: TGTGCCAGCACCAAACTCCCAGACCCCCGTTGGGAGACCCAGTACTTC; CDR3aa: CASTKLPDPRWETQYF
abundance: -; len: 14; v_gene: TRBV5-6; j_gene: TRBJ1-3; d_gene: -; CDR3nt: TGTGCCAGCAGCTTTTACGCCTCTGGAAACACCATATATTTT; CDR3aa: CASSFYASGNTIYF
abundance: many; len: 16; v_gene: TRBV7-2; j_gene: TRBJ1-1; d_gene: TRBD1; CDR3nt: TGTGCCAGCAGCTTAACCCACGACAGGGGGTTAACTGAAGCTTTCTTT; CDR3aa: CASSLTHDRGLTEAFF
abundance: few; len: 14; v_gene: TRBV7-9; j_gene: TRBJ1-5; d_gene: TRBD1; CDR3nt: TGTGCCAGCAGCCTGACAGGGTGGAGGCAGCCCCAGCATTTT; CDR3aa: CASSLTGWRQPQHF
abundance: -; len: 13; v_gene: TRBV19; j_gene: TRBJ2-2; d_gene: -; CDR3nt: TGTGCCAGTACCAGTGGCCCGACCGGGGAGCTGTTTTTT; CDR3aa: CASTSGPTGELFF
abundance: -; len: 15; v_gene: TRBV19; j_gene: TRBJ1-5; d_gene: -; CDR3nt: TGTGCCAGTAGTATGGGCGGGGATGGGGATCAGCCCCAGCATTTT; CDR3aa: CASSMGGDGDQPQHF
abundance: -; len: 16; v_gene: TRBV28; j_gene: TRBJ1-1; d_gene: -; CDR3nt: TGTGCCAGCAGTACTACCGGTCGGACACCGAACACTGAAGCTTTCTTT; CDR3aa: CASSTTGRTPNTEAFF
abundance: -; len: 15; v_gene: TRBV7-2; j_gene: TRBJ2-1; d_gene: TRBD1; CDR3nt: TGTGCCAGCAGAGATACCCGGACAGGCAGGGGTGAGCAGTTCTTC; CDR3aa: CASRDTRTGRGEQFF
abundance: -; len: 13; v_gene: TRBV29-1; j_gene: TRBJ2-1; d_gene: -; CDR3nt: TGCAGCGTTGGGCAGGGCAAAGGTAGTGAGCAGTTCTTC; CDR3aa: CSVGQGKGSEQFF
abundance: once; len: 16; v_gene: TRBV28; j_gene: TRBJ2-2; d_gene: TRBD2; CDR3nt: TGTGCCAGCACTAGCGGGGGGGATTTGGACACCGGGGAGCTGTTTTTT; CDR3aa: CASTSGGDLDTGELFF
abundance: many; len: 15; v_gene: TRBV7-2; j_gene: TRBJ2-5; d_gene: TRBD2; CDR3nt: TGTGCCAGCAGCTTCAACGGGGGGGGTCAAGAGACCCAGTACTTC; CDR3aa: CASSFNGGGQETQYF
abundance: few; len: 14; v_gene: TRBV20-1; j_gene: TRBJ2-1; d_gene: -; CDR3nt: TGCAGTGCTAGAGATCTAAGGACTATCAATGAGCAGTTCTTC; CDR3aa: CSARDLRTINEQFF
abundance: few; len: 14; v_gene: TRBV6-6; j_gene: TRBJ1-1; d_gene: -; CDR3nt: TGTGCCAGCAGTGATTTCCCACTGAACACTGAAGCTTTCTTT; CDR3aa: CASSDFPLNTEAFF
abundance: -; len: 13; v_gene: TRBV7-2; j_gene: TRBJ2-1; d_gene: -; CDR3nt: TGTGCCAGCAGCTTAGTACCAGCGGGTGAGCAGTTCTTC; CDR3aa: CASSLVPAGEQFF
abundance: -; len: 15; v_gene: TRBV4-1; j_gene: TRBJ1-1; d_gene: -; CDR3nt: TGCGCCAGCAGCCAAGGAGGGGAAGTGGGCACTGAAGCTTTCTTT; CDR3aa: CASSQGGEVGTEAFF
abundance: -; len: 15; v_gene: TRBV7-8; j_gene: TRBJ1-6; d_gene: -; CDR3nt: TGTGCCAGCAGCTTTCAGGGTGTCGGTAATTCACCCCTCCACTTT; CDR3aa: CASSFQGVGNSPLHF
abundance: few; len: 14; v_gene: TRBV7-8; j_gene: TRBJ2-5; d_gene: TRBD1; CDR3nt: TGTGCCAGCAGCTTAAGGAACAGGGGTGAGACCCAGTACTTC; CDR3aa: CASSLRNRGETQYF
abundance: -; len: 15; v_gene: TRBV25-1; j_gene: TRBJ2-7; d_gene: TRBD2; CDR3nt: TGTGCCAGCAGACTAGCGGGAGACAGGGGCTACGAGCAGTACTTC; CDR3aa: CASRLAGDRGYEQYF
abundance: few; len: 17; v_gene: TRBV20-1; j_gene: TRBJ1-5; d_gene: -; CDR3nt: TGCAGCGCTACCAAGAGCCCGTCCTCGTATAGCAATCAGCCCCAGCATTTT; CDR3aa: CSATKSPSSYSNQPQHF
abundance: -; len: 13; v_gene: TRBV12-3/TRBV12-4; j_gene: TRBJ2-7; d_gene: -; CDR3nt: TGTGCCAGCAGTTTACGACGGGCCTACGAGCAGTACTTC; CDR3aa: CASSLRRAYEQYF
abundance: -; len: 13; v_gene: TRBV20-1; j_gene: TRBJ2-5; d_gene: -; CDR3nt: TGCAGTGCTAGATCGGGTAGTTTAGAGACCCAGTACTTC; CDR3aa: CSARSGSLETQYF
abundance: few; len: 16; v_gene: TRBV7-6; j_gene: TRBJ2-1; d_gene: TRBD2; CDR3nt: TGTGCCAGCAGCTTAGATAGCGGGAGCTCCTACAATGAGCAGTTCTTC; CDR3aa: CASSLDSGSSYNEQFF
abundance: few; len: 13; v_gene: TRBV7-9; j_gene: TRBJ2-3; d_gene: -; CDR3nt: TGTGCCAGCAGATCTCAGGGCTCCAATACGCAGTATTTT; CDR3aa: CASRSQGSNTQYF
abundance: -; len: 15; v_gene: TRBV5-1; j_gene: TRBJ2-3; d_gene: TRBD2; CDR3nt: TGCGCCAGCAGCTTGGGCACTAGCGAGAGAGATACGCAGTATTTT; CDR3aa: CASSLGTSERDTQYF
abundance: -; len: 13; v_gene: TRBV6-5; j_gene: TRBJ1-2; d_gene: -; CDR3nt: TGTGCCAGCAGTTACTCTGACAGCTATGGCTACACCTTC; CDR3aa: CASSYSDSYGYTF
abundance: -; len: 15; v_gene: TRBV4-1; j_gene: TRBJ2-1; d_gene: TRBD2; CDR3nt: TGCGCCAGCAGGCTCCGGGGGGGCCAGTACAATGAGCAGTTCTTC; CDR3aa: CASRLRGGQYNEQFF
abundance: -; len: 18; v_gene: TRBV7-2; j_gene: TRBJ2-3; d_gene: TRBD2; CDR3nt: TGTGCCAGCAGCTTAGGGTATCGGGGCGGGGGGGACACAGATACGCAGTATTTT; CDR3aa: CASSLGYRGGGDTDTQYF
abundance: -; len: 16; v_gene: TRBV24-1; j_gene: TRBJ2-3; d_gene: TRBD2; CDR3nt: TGTGCCACCAGTGATTTTGAGCGGGGGGGCACAGATACGCAGTATTTT; CDR3aa: CATSDFERGGTDTQYF
abundance: many; len: 14; v_gene: TRBV7-2; j_gene: TRBJ1-2; d_gene: -; CDR3nt: TGTGCCAGCAGCCTACGCCGGGGCCTCTATGGCTACACCTTC; CDR3aa: CASSLRRGLYGYTF
abundance: few; len: 14; v_gene: TRBV6-2/TRBV6-3; j_gene: TRBJ2-3; d_gene: -; CDR3nt: TGTGCCACTTTTGACTATGCCAGCACAGATACGCAGTATTTT; CDR3aa: CATFDYASTDTQYF
abundance: -; len: 15; v_gene: TRBV23-1; j_gene: TRBJ2-3; d_gene: -; CDR3nt: TGCGCCAGCAGTCAGCCAGGGGGGAGCACAGATACGCAGTATTTT; CDR3aa: CASSQPGGSTDTQYF
abundance: few; len: 13; v_gene: TRBV2; j_gene: TRBJ1-1; d_gene: -; CDR3nt: TGTGCCAGCAGTGCATCAGGAAGCACTGAAGCTTTCTTT; CDR3aa: CASSASGSTEAFF
abundance: -; len: 14; v_gene: TRBV27; j_gene: TRBJ1-5; d_gene: TRBD1; CDR3nt: TGTGCCAGCAGTTTAACAGGGGTCTCGGAGCCCCAGCATTTT; CDR3aa: CASSLTGVSEPQHF
abundance: few; len: 15; v_gene: TRBV7-2; j_gene: TRBJ1-5; d_gene: -; CDR3nt: TGTGCCAGCAGCTTATCAGGGAGAACCAATCAGCCCCAGCATTTT; CDR3aa: CASSLSGRTNQPQHF
abundance: -; len: 15; v_gene: TRBV2; j_gene: TRBJ1-5; d_gene: -; CDR3nt: TGTGCCAGCAACCTCGGGAGGGGGGCAGGACAGCCCCAGCATTTT; CDR3aa: CASNLGRGAGQPQHF
abundance: -; len: 15; v_gene: TRBV4-1; j_gene: TRBJ2-5; d_gene: -; CDR3nt: TGCGCCAGCAGCCAAGATCCGGGACCCCAAGAGACCCAGTACTTC; CDR3aa: CASSQDPGPQETQYF
abundance: many; len: 17; v_gene: TRBV7-2; j_gene: TRBJ2-3; d_gene: TRBD1; CDR3nt: TGTGCCAGCAGCTTCAATACAGGGGATGGGCTCACAGATACGCAGTATTTT; CDR3aa: CASSFNTGDGLTDTQYF
abundance: -; len: 17; v_gene: TRBV19; j_gene: TRBJ1-2; d_gene: -; CDR3nt: TGTGCCAGTACCCCGACAGGAGTCATGGGGGCCAACTATGGCTACACCTTC; CDR3aa: CASTPTGVMGANYGYTF
abundance: -; len: 15; v_gene: TRBV7-9; j_gene: TRBJ2-7; d_gene: -; CDR3nt: TGTGCCAGCAGCTCGACGACAGAAACCCTCTACGAGCAGTACTTC; CDR3aa: CASSSTTETLYEQYF
abundance: -; len: 12; v_gene: TRBV12-3/TRBV12-4; j_gene: TRBJ1-5; d_gene: -; CDR3nt: TGTGCCAGCAGTGGGGTTCCTCAGCCCCAGCATTTT; CDR3aa: CASSGVPQPQHF
abundance: -; len: 13; v_gene: TRBV7-2; j_gene: TRBJ2-7; d_gene: -; CDR3nt: TGTGCCAGCAGCTCCCAGCCGGGAAACGAGCAGTACTTC; CDR3aa: CASSSQPGNEQYF
abundance: -; len: 15; v_gene: TRBV11-2; j_gene: TRBJ2-1; d_gene: -; CDR3nt: TGTGCCAGCAGCTCGATGAAGGGGGAGATGGGTGAGCAGTTCTTC; CDR3aa: CASSSMKGEMGEQFF
abundance: -; len: 16; v_gene: TRBV12-3/TRBV12-4; j_gene: TRBJ1-2; d_gene: -; CDR3nt: TGTGCCAGCACCACTGGGGCGGCAGGGACAAGGTATGGCTACACCTTC; CDR3aa: CASTTGAAGTRYGYTF
abundance: -; len: 18; v_gene: TRBV4-1; j_gene: TRBJ1-2; d_gene: -; CDR3nt: TGCGCCAGCAGCCATTCCAGGGAGACACCGAGGGCCAACTATGGCTACACCTTC; CDR3aa: CASSHSRETPRANYGYTF
abundance: few; len: 14; v_gene: TRBV7-2; j_gene: TRBJ2-7; d_gene: -; CDR3nt: TGTGCCAGCAGCTTAGATGCGGTCTCCTACGAGCAGTACTTC; CDR3aa: CASSLDAVSYEQYF
abundance: -; len: 16; v_gene: TRBV4-3; j_gene: TRBJ1-1; d_gene: -; CDR3nt: TGCGCCAGCAGCCAAGATTTGAGGCAGGAGAACACTGAAGCTTTCTTT; CDR3aa: CASSQDLRQENTEAFF
abundance: -; len: 19; v_gene: TRBV5-5; j_gene: TRBJ2-1; d_gene: TRBD2; CDR3nt: TGTGCCAGCAGCCCTGGACTAGCGGGAGCCCCCAGCTCCTACAATGAGCAGTTCTTC; CDR3aa: CASSPGLAGAPSSYNEQFF
abundance: few; len: 16; v_gene: TRBV7-8; j_gene: TRBJ2-5; d_gene: -; CDR3nt: TGTGCCAGCACCTCCCCAGCCGGGGTCCTCCAAGAGACCCAGTACTTC; CDR3aa: CASTSPAGVLQETQYF
abundance: -; len: 11; v_gene: TRBV24-1; j_gene: TRBJ2-1; d_gene: -; CDR3nt: TGTGCCACCAGTGACCACAATGAGCAGTTCTTC; CDR3aa: CATSDHNEQFF
abundance: -; len: 13; v_gene: TRBV6-6; j_gene: TRBJ2-3; d_gene: -; CDR3nt: TGTGCCAGCGCGGTGGGCCTACTGGATACGCAGTATTTT; CDR3aa: CASAVGLLDTQYF
abundance: few; len: 13; v_gene: TRBV28; j_gene: TRBJ1-4; d_gene: -; CDR3nt: TGTGCCAGCAGTTATGCAACTAATGAAAAACTGTTTTTT; CDR3aa: CASSYATNEKLFF
abundance: -; len: 15; v_gene: TRBV7-2; j_gene: TRBJ2-7; d_gene: -; CDR3nt: TGTGCCAGCAGCTTGGGGCCCGGGGGCCACTACGAGCAGTACTTC; CDR3aa: CASSLGPGGHYEQYF
abundance: few; len: 15; v_gene: TRBV7-6; j_gene: TRBJ2-5; d_gene: TRBD2; CDR3nt: TGTGCCAGCAGCCTATGGCAGCGGGGGAAGGAGACCCAGTACTTC; CDR3aa: CASSLWQRGKETQYF